This T cell receptor beta chain stems from a study of CD8 T cell repertoires and HIV-1 epitope variants. Study at large: T cells were stimulated with Twenty-five Gag and Nef peptides separately. T cells were cultured for more than nine days with cytokines added on days 3 and 7. The baseline condition was 1M T cells left uncultured. Study-level results: The TAALDMSHF plasma variant had no responses, unlike KF9 (roughly 5 clonotypes) and HW9 (one).

From germline, CDR1 is SGHNT and CDR2 YYREEE (reference sequence). The CDR3 extends over 14 amino acids. Trimming shortened V by 4 bases and J by 2 bases, and 13 bases separated the two germline ends. Libraries were prepared by immunoSEQ multiplex PCR; TCRdb keeps only in-frame clonotypes and omits some of them. The table records a few thousand clones, around 62% of them present only once. This clone came up once. Its antigen remains unknown. The sample comprised cultured CD8+ T cells derived from PBMCs. The chain uses TRBV5-4 and TRBJ2-7; D is possibly TRBD1 (5 bases). The sequence was obtained from a male donor with HIV. CDR3 region: CASSDSTVTYEQYF. The CDR3, as DNA: TGTGCCAGCAGCGACTCGACAGTTACCTACGAGCAGTACTTC.